This TCR beta chain originates from a study of cytomegalovirus exposure and HLA in healthy donors. Study-wide points: It emerged from a later analysis that several of the most significant clusters appeared to be linked to common viral pathogens. In a later analysis, TCR beta V- and J-gene trimming was associated with a missense DCLRE1C variant.

The V end lost 0 bases, the J end lost 6 bases, and 15 bases lay between the germline ends. This CDR3 contains 15 residues. Germline V gene lookup returns CDR1 SGDLS and CDR2 YYNGEE. The PCR was carried out with 60 Vbeta primers and 13 Jbeta primers. Generated by immunoSEQ multiplex PCR, the TCRdb table keeps only in-frame clones and is missing some. The sample holds 270,000 or so clones, 85% to 95% seen once. A few counts support this clone. Antigen: not known. The sequenced sample consisted of PBMCs. The TCR was taken from a girl aged 2 to 10 in good health and CMV-seronegative. The chain employs TRBV9 and TRBJ1-1, with D uncertain. This CDR3 reads CASSVESTVVAEAFF. CDR3 DNA: TGTGCCAGCAGCGTAGAGAGCACCGTGGTGGCTGAAGCTTTCTTT.